This TCR beta chain was found in a study of cytomegalovirus exposure and HLA in healthy donors. Study-level background: Caucasian-associated ancestry cluster membership applied to over 80% of around 400 genotyped donors.

With respect to this clone: Its antigen is still unknown.

Whole-study results and caveats: Some highly shared sequence variants likely arose as a pipeline artifact. An analysis done earlier found most TCR beta V segments productive about 87% or about 30% of the time. At a 0.05 false discovery rate, a later analysis found approximately 15,000 TCR beta sequences to be associated with HLA alleles.

Primers included in the PCR were 60 Vbeta and 13 Jbeta primers. Clones were sequenced by immunoSEQ multiplex PCR, and TCRdb holds only the in-frame ones, with some missing. The sample carries about 120,000 clones, around four fifths recorded once. The germline V gene encodes CDR1 SQVTM and CDR2 ANQGSEA. V dropped 4 bases and J dropped 5; count of bases not matched to a gene: 6. The CDR3 contains 14 residues. Sequenced: PBMCs. This receptor was obtained from a man aged 40-50 years in good health and CMV-seronegative. This sequence joins TRBV29-1 and TRBJ1-5; 9 bases are shared with TRBD1. The CDR3 region is CSVVGTGQDQPQHF. CDR3 nucleotides: TGCAGCGTTGTCGGGACAGGGCAGGATCAGCCCCAGCATTTT. The whole variable domain, remainder taken from reference TRBV29-1 and TRBJ1-5, is SAVISQKPSRDICQRGTSLTIQCQVDSQVTMMFWYRQQPGQSLTLIATANQGSEATYESGFVIDKFPISRPNLTFSTLTVSNMSPEDSSIYLCSVVGTGQDQPQHFGDGTRLSIL.